Presented here are 12 T cell receptor beta chains from one specimen sequenced in a study of blood T cell repertoires in COVID-19. Method: immunoSEQ multiplex PCR; TCRdb's copy keeps in-frame clones and lacks some. The data contain 50,000 to 60,000 clones, approximately 90% of them seen just once; the ten biggest clones take up roughly 3.6%. The sample taken for sequencing was peripheral blood. The receptors come from a middle-aged man with COVID-19, enrolled during active disease.

The chain employs TRBV7-9 and TRBJ2-1; D possibly corresponds to TRBD2 (6 bases). V gave up 7 bases and J gave up 7 bases, with 20 bases separating them. This CDR3 contains 15 residues. Germline CDR1 is SEHNR and CDR2 is FQNEAQ (reference sequence). This chain's CDR3 is CASTPSSGVANEQFF. The CDR3 DNA sequence: TGTGCCAGCACCCCGTCCTCGGGAGTTGCGAATGAGCAGTTCTTC.

V gene TRBV5-6 combines with J gene TRBJ2-5; 11 nucleotides agree with TRBD2. V shed 1 base, J shed 2 bases, and the junction held 1 base outside the gene matches. Per germline, CDR1 SGHDT and CDR2 YYEEEE. The CDR3 runs to 15 residues. The CDR3 DNA is TGTGCCAGCAGCTTGTTAGCGGGGGGGCAAGAGACCCAGTACTTC. Residues: CASSLLAGGQETQYF.

In this sample, this clone turned up a few times. V usage is TRBV5-8 and J usage is TRBJ2-2; unclear D gene. The CDR3 totals 15 residues. The V and J ends lost 0 bases and 5 bases respectively, with 11 bases between them. CDR1 SGHTS and CDR2 YDEGEE come from the germline V gene. The CDR3 coding sequence is TGTGCCAGCAGCTTGGGCCTAGATTATACCGGGGAGCTGTTTTTT. Its protein product is CASSLGLDYTGELFF.

This clone has only one observation. The chain couples TRBV29-1 to TRBJ1-4; unclear D gene. Germline CDR1 reads SQVTM; CDR2 reads ANQGSEA. Trimming removed 3 bases from V and 7 bases from J, with 9 bases in between. This CDR3 comprises 12 residues. In DNA, the CDR3 is TGCAGCGTTGATAACGGTTCTGAAAAACTGTTTTTT. Its protein is CSVDNGSEKLFF.

The chain uses TRBV30 and TRBJ1-1, with 7 nucleotides matching TRBD1. Germline assignment: CDR1 GTSNPN and CDR2 SVGIG (reference sequence). This CDR3 has 14 amino acids. V gave up 5 bases and J gave up 4 bases; unmatched junction bases: 10. CDR3 region: CAWRRRGGITEAFF. The CDR3 region has the DNA TGTGCCTGGCGACGGAGAGGGGGCATCACTGAAGCTTTCTTT.

The gene calls are TRBV3-1 (or the pseudogene TRBV3-2) and TRBJ1-6; 7 positions match TRBD1. The junction had 5 bases not matched to a gene; V was cut back by 4 bases and J by 5 bases. The CDR3 covers 15 residues. Germline CDR1 and CDR2: LGHDT and YNNKEL (reference sequence). In DNA form, the CDR3 reads TGTGCCAGCAGCCCGGGACAGACTAATAATTCACCCCTCCACTTT. Its protein is CASSPGQTNNSPLHF.

This rearrangement joins TRBV6-5 to TRBJ2-7; D call uncertain. Per the germline V gene, CDR1 is MNHEY and CDR2 is SVGAGI. The length of the CDR3 is 13 residues. The V end lost 7 bases, the J end lost 4 bases, and 14 bases lay between the germline ends. CDR3 coding DNA: TGTGCCAGCACGGCCAGCGACCCTTACGAGCAGTACTTC. Its translation: CASTASDPYEQYF.

The chain has TRBV24-1 and TRBJ1-3, with D maybe TRBD1 (6 bases). V was pared by 2 bases and J by 4 bases, with 14 bases between. Per germline, CDR1 KGHDR and CDR2 SFDVKD. The CDR3 loop spans 16 amino acids. The CDR3 sequence is CATSDWNRVVGNTIYF. As DNA, the CDR3 is TGTGCCACCAGTGATTGGAACAGGGTGGTGGGAAACACCATATATTTT.

This clone occurred a few times. Other DNA sequences in the same sample also yield this CDR3. V and J are TRBV24-1 and TRBJ2-5, with 7 bases that match TRBD1. V trimming: 3 bases; J trimming: 0 bases; junction bases outside the gene matches: 3. The CDR3 is 15 amino acids. The V gene's germline CDR1 is KGHDR and CDR2 SFDVKD. The CDR3 coding sequence is TGTGCCACCAGTGATCCGGACAGGTACCAAGAGACCCAGTACTTC. Translation gives CATSDPDRYQETQYF.

The chain couples TRBV19 to TRBJ2-2, with D hard to call. Trimming left V 2 bases short and J 7 bases short, with 5 bases between. The CDR3 covers 12 residues. Per the germline V gene, CDR1 is LNHDA and CDR2 is SQIVND (reference sequence). The chain's CDR3 is CASSIRGGELFF. In DNA, the CDR3 is TGTGCCAGTAGTATACGAGGCGGGGAGCTGTTTTTT.

CDR3 sequence: CSVKQGGNTIYF. CDR3 bases: TGCAGCGTCAAGCAGGGTGGAAACACCATATATTTT. J is TRBJ1-3 and V is TRBV29-1, with D possibly being TRBD1 (5 bases). There are 12 residues in the CDR3. Germline loops: CDR1 SQVTM, CDR2 ANQGSEA. The germline V and J ends were trimmed by 6 bases and 3 bases, with 9 bases remaining between them.

The J gene is TRBJ2-1, the V gene TRBV20-1; D ambiguous. Trimming cost V 3 bases and J 6 bases, with 15 bases left between them. Germline assignment: CDR1 DFQATT and CDR2 SNEGSKA (reference sequence). The CDR3 spans 14 residues. CDR3 sequence reads: CSASVGDSGNEQFF. CDR3 coding DNA: TGCAGTGCTAGTGTCGGAGACTCGGGCAATGAGCAGTTCTTC.